This paragraph reports one T cell receptor (beta chain). Its specificity is unknown. The sample comes from a study of cytomegalovirus exposure and HLA in healthy donors. PCR was performed using 60 Vbeta and 13 Jbeta primers. Original methodology: Counted up in a later analysis, unique TCR beta chains came to approximately 77 million, with around 9.9 million shared. Sequenced by immunoSEQ multiplex PCR; TCRdb stores in-frame clones only, minus some. V and J calls plus clone size are reproduced from that table; the DNA served to infer D and trimming. This sample yields about 180,000 clones, of which 75% to 85% are seen a single time; around 1.5% belongs to the top ten. Broader study findings: Later analysis suggested links between common viral pathogens and several top significant clusters. Rare TCR sequences dominated, though some public TCRs recurred in many donors. There were 164 TCR beta chains listed as cytomegalovirus-associated.

The receptor comes from a man younger than 30 in good health and CMV-seronegative. The sample taken for sequencing was PBMCs.

The CDR3 loop is CASSLGAGGTGNSPLHF. In DNA, the CDR3 is TGCGCCAGCAGCTTGGGGGCCGGAGGGACTGGGAATTCACCCCTCCACTTT. The chain couples TRBV5-1 to TRBJ1-6; D might be TRBD1 (5 bases). The CDR3 contains 17 residues. Germline V gene data show CDR1 as SGHRS and CDR2 as YFSETQ. The V and J ends lost 0 bases and 7 bases respectively, with 17 bases between them. Combining the CDR3 with reference TRBV5-1 and TRBJ1-6 gives the whole variable domain KAGVTQTPRYLIKTRGQQVTLSCSPISGHRSVSWYQQTPGQGLQFLFEYFSETQRNKGNFPGRFSGRQFSNSRSEMNVSTLELGDSALYLCASSLGAGGTGNSPLHFGNGTRLTVT.